The 17 T cell receptor beta chains reported below all come from one sample, sequenced in a study of molecular identifiers for immune sequencing clone quantification. TCRdb analysed the PCR reads with MiXCR anew, one entry per CDR3 protein. The sample yields a few hundred thousand distinct CDR3 sequences, about a quarter seen once. The specimen was naive CD8+ T cells from blood, with Jurkat cell RNA spiked in. Documented subset: FACS-sorted CD8+CD4-CCR7+CD45RA+ naive T cells. These TCRs come from a human donor in good health. Some libraries in this study had Jurkat cell RNA spiked in.

This chain links TRBV29-1 with TRBJ1-2; the match to TRBD1 covers 9 bases. V lost 6 bases to trimming and J lost 4 bases; unmatched junction nucleotides: 6. The CDR3 extends over 13 amino acids. Germline V gene sequence: CDR1 SQVTM, CDR2 ANQGSEA. The CDR3 is CSVRGQGFYGYTF. The CDR3 region has the DNA TGCAGCGTGAGGGGACAGGGTTTCTATGGCTACACCTTC.

This clonotype was seen more than once but under ten times. The J gene is TRBJ2-1, the V gene TRBV11-3; D perhaps matches TRBD2 (5 bases). V lost 1 base and J 0 bases, leaving 10 bases between the germline ends. The CDR3 contains 16 residues. The germline V gene encodes CDR1 SGHNT and CDR2 YENEEA. The CDR3 coding sequence is TGTGCCAGCAGCTTAGGAGGTGGGAGCTCCTACAATGAGCAGTTCTTC. This translates into CASSLGGGSSYNEQFF.

This clonotype was detected ten times or more. The rearrangement joins TRBV2 to TRBJ2-3, with TRBD1 identical over 8 bases. This CDR3 contains 17 residues. V shed 3 bases and J 4 bases; nucleotides not matched to a gene: 12. The germline gives CDR1 SNHLY, CDR2 FYNNEI. The CDR3 loop is CASSEVSGGRYADTQYF. The DNA for the CDR3 is TGTGCCAGCAGTGAGGTTTCAGGGGGCCGGTATGCAGATACGCAGTATTTT. The full variable domain, its missing parts supplied by reference TRBV2 and TRBJ2-3, is EPEVTQTPSHQVTQMGQEVILRCVPISNHLYFYWYRQILGQKVEFLVSFYNNEISEKSEIFDDQFSVERPDGSNFTLKIRSTKLEDSAMYFCASSEVSGGRYADTQYFGPGTRLTVL.

V gene TRBV5-1 combines with J gene TRBJ2-3; possibly TRBD2 for D (6 bases). The CDR3 extends over 18 amino acids. Germline V gene lookup returns CDR1 SGHRS and CDR2 YFSETQ. V was clipped by 4 bases and J by 6 bases, with 27 bases between them. CDR3 loop: CASSPELGGVSLWDTQYF. The CDR3 nucleotides are TGCGCCAGCAGCCCAGAACTTGGCGGGGTATCCTTATGGGATACGCAGTATTTT.

The chain carries TRBV27 and TRBJ2-2; D perhaps matches TRBD2 (7 bases). Germline loops: CDR1 MNHEY, CDR2 SMNVEV (reference sequence). The germline V and J ends were trimmed by 5 bases and 5 bases, with 21 bases remaining between them. This CDR3 comprises 17 residues. The CDR3 sequence: CASSGGGGQGGTGELFF. The CDR3 DNA reads as TGTGCCAGCAGTGGCGGGGGCGGTCAGGGAGGGACCGGGGAGCTGTTTTTT.

The chain is built from TRBV5-5 and TRBJ2-2; possible D gene TRBD2, 5 bases. CDR1 SGHKS and CDR2 YYEKEE come from the germline V gene (reference sequence). Trimming took off 4 bases at V and 2 bases at J, with 12 bases between the two ends. This CDR3 is 15 amino acids long. The chain's CDR3 is CASSGRLPNTGELFF. The CDR3 DNA is TGTGCCAGCAGCGGGCGACTACCAAACACCGGGGAGCTGTTTTTT.

At least ten counts were recorded for this clonotype. The rearrangement joins TRBV9 to TRBJ2-5; the D gene is possibly TRBD2 (6 bases). There are 16 residues in the CDR3. CDR1 and CDR2 from the germline V gene are SGDLS and YYNGEE. V was clipped by 0 bases and J by 1 base, with 13 bases between them. DNA for the CDR3: TGTGCCAGCAGCGTAGGGTCCCAGGGACTCCAAGAGACCCAGTACTTC. This sequence encodes CASSVGSQGLQETQYF. The full variable domain, in which reference TRBV9 and TRBJ2-5 provide the parts outside the CDR3, is DSGVTQTPKHLITATGQRVTLRCSPRSGDLSVYWYQQSLDQGLQFLIQYYNGEERAKGNILERFSAQQFPDLHSELNLSSLELGDSALYFCASSVGSQGLQETQYFGPGTRLLVL.

This chain connects TRBV9 to TRBJ1-4; D gene ambiguous. The V end was cut by 4 bases, the J end by 14 bases, with 30 bases between. The CDR3 has 17 residues. Germline V gene lookup returns CDR1 SGDLS and CDR2 YYNGEE. CDR3 bases: TGTGCCAGCAGCCTCAACCCCGAGCCAGCCCCTACTGCACCCCTGTTTTTT. Translation gives CASSLNPEPAPTAPLFF.

This clonotype has just one count. One end of the junction varies from germline; a read error may be responsible. The V gene is TRBV7-6, the J gene TRBJ2-2; D uncertain. This CDR3 is built from 12 residues. Germline CDR1 is SGHVS and CDR2 is FNYEAQ. The CDR3 DNA sequence: TGTGCCAGCGGCTTAGGCTCCGAGGAGCTGTTTTTT. Its translation is CASGLGSEELFF.

This clonotype appeared a few times. The chain recombines TRBV27 with TRBJ1-6; possibly TRBD1 for D (5 bases). From germline, CDR1 is MNHEY and CDR2 SMNVEV (reference sequence). The V gene lost 5 bases and the J gene lost 9 bases, with 11 bases spanning the gap. The length of the CDR3 is 13 residues. The chain's CDR3 is CASSPVGTSPLHF. The CDR3 DNA follows: TGTGCCAGCAGTCCGGTGGGGACTTCACCCCTCCACTTT.

This clonotype was observed a handful of times. The J gene is TRBJ2-7, the V gene TRBV13; no clear D gene. Per the germline V gene, CDR1 is PRHDT and CDR2 is FYEKMQ (reference sequence). The CDR3 spans 11 residues. Trimming removed 8 bases from V and 7 bases from J, with 12 bases in between. In DNA form, the CDR3 reads TGTGCCAGCGCCATCGTTGGGGAGCAGTACTTC. Encoded protein: CASAIVGEQYF.

The chain couples TRBV18 to TRBJ1-1, with D unresolved. With 2 bases removed from V and 2 bases from J, the gap between germline ends came to 9 bases. The length of the CDR3 is 14 residues. Germline values: CDR1 KGHSH, CDR2 LQKENI. DNA of the CDR3: TGTGCCAGCTCACCATGGGATGTAAACACTGAAGCTTTCTTT. The encoded protein is CASSPWDVNTEAFF.

This rearrangement joins TRBV4-1 to TRBJ2-3, with 15 positions matching TRBD2. In germline, CDR1 is MGHRA, CDR2 YSYEKL. The CDR3 consists of 16 residues. J gave up 7 bases and V 4 bases, and 6 bases lay outside the gene matches. The CDR3 nucleotides are TGCGCCAGCAGCCGGGGGACTAGCGGGGGGTCTCATACGCAGTATTTT. Translating it yields CASSRGTSGGSHTQYF.

Concerning this clonotype: The CDR3 end shows no conserved phenylalanine or tryptophan, and so a read error is likely. J is TRBJ1-6 and V is TRBV6-5; tentatively, D is TRBD1 (6 bases). V dropped 2 bases and J dropped 0 bases, with 20 bases sitting between them. The CDR3 covers 20 residues. CDR1 is MNHEY, CDR2 SVGAGI, per germline. CDR3 sequence (DNA): TGTGCCAGCAGTTACCGAGGGACACCCGGGGGTAGCTCCTATAATTCACCCCTCCACTAT. Amino acid sequence: CASSYRGTPGGSSYNSPLHY.

There are many counts of this clonotype. This chain joins TRBV30 and TRBJ2-7, with a tentative D call TRBD1 (6 bases). Germline V gene lookup returns CDR1 GTSNPN and CDR2 SVGIG (reference sequence). The CDR3 loop spans 16 amino acids. V shed 0 bases and J shed 2 bases, with 17 bases lying between them. The CDR3 region is CAWSVPHGTSTYEQYF. The CDR3 DNA reads TGTGCCTGGAGTGTACCCCACGGGACAAGTACCTACGAGCAGTACTTC. Full variable domain (missing parts from reference TRBV30 and TRBJ2-7): SQTIHQWPATLVQPVGSPLSLECTVEGTSNPNLYWYRQAAGRGLQLLFYSVGIGQISSEVPQNLSASRPQDRQFILSSKKLLLSDSGFYLCAWSVPHGTSTYEQYFGPGTRLTVT.

This clonotype was counted at least ten times. The V call is TRBV5-5, the J call TRBJ1-1; no clear D gene. The CDR3 loop spans 16 amino acids. From germline, CDR1 is SGHKS and CDR2 YYEKEE (reference sequence). V shed 2 bases and J shed 0 bases, with 14 bases lying between them. CDR3 coding DNA: TGTGCCAGCAGCTTCATGGTCACGGCCCTGAACACTGAAGCTTTCTTT. Residues: CASSFMVTALNTEAFF.

The rearrangement uses TRBV15 and TRBJ2-7, with TRBD1 matching over 7 bases. V shed 3 bases and J 0 bases; nucleotides not matched to a gene: 11. Germline CDR1 is LNHNV and CDR2 is YYDKDF (reference sequence). The CDR3 has 17 residues. CDR3 protein: CATSSSKTGRFSYEQYF. CDR3 DNA: TGTGCCACCAGCAGCTCCAAGACAGGGCGCTTCTCCTACGAGCAGTACTTC.